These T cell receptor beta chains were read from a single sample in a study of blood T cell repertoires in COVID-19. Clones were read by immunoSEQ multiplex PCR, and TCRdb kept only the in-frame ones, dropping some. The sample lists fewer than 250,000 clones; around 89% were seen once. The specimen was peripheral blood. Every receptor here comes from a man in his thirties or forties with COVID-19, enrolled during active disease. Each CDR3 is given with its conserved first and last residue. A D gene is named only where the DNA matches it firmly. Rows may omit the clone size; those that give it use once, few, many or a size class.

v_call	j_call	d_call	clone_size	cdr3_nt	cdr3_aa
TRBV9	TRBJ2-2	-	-	TGTGCCAGCAGTACCCAACTCATGAACACCGGGGAGCTGTTTTTT	CASSTQLMNTGELFF
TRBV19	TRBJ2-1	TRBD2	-	TGTGCCAGTAGTATCCGGACTAGCGGGAGGGCCGGGGGCTACAATGAGCAGTTCTTC	CASSIRTSGRAGGYNEQFF
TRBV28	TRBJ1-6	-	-	TGTGCCAGCAGTTCGTCCGGGGGATTAAGTTCACCCCTCCACTTT	CASSSSGGLSSPLHF
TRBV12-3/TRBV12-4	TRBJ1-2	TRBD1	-	TGTGCCAACCGTTACAGGGGAAGCGGTGGCTACACCTTC	CANRYRGSGGYTF
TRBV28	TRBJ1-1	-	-	TGTGCCAGCAGTCCCGCCGGTGAAGCTTTCTTT	CASSPAGEAFF
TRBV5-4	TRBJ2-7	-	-	TGTGCCAGCAGCTTACCAGGGCCCTACGAGCAGTACTTC	CASSLPGPYEQYF
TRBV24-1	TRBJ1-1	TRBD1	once	TGTGCCACCAGTGATCACACAGGGGGAGGTGAAGCTTTCTTT	CATSDHTGGGEAFF
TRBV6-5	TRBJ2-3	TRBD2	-	TGTGCCAGCGCTATGGGCCGGGAGGGCACAGATACGCAGTATTTT	CASAMGREGTDTQYF
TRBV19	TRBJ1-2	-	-	TGTGCCAGTAGTATGACCGGGACACCTGCTAACTATGGCTACACCTTC	CASSMTGTPANYGYTF
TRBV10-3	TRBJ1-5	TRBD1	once	TGTGCCATCAGTGAGGGGGACGACAGGGCCCTACCCCAGCATTTT	CAISEGDDRALPQHF
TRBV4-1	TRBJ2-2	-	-	TGCGCCAGCAGCCTGGGGCTCACGGCCGGGGAGCTGTTTTTT	CASSLGLTAGELFF
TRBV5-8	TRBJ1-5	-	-	TGTGCCAGCAGCTTGGGCGCTCCTAGCAATCAGCCCCAGCATTTT	CASSLGAPSNQPQHF
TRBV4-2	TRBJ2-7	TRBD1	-	TGTGCCAGCAGCCAGAGGGACAGGGGATTTTACGAGCAGTACTTC	CASSQRDRGFYEQYF
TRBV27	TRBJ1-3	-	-	TGTGCCAGCAGTTTATCGGGGAGAGGGAGTAACACCATATATTTT	CASSLSGRGSNTIYF
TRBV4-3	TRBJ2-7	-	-	TGCGCCAGCAGCCGCCTTACAGGGTCGATCTACGAGCAGTACTTC	CASSRLTGSIYEQYF
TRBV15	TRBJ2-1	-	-	TGTGCCACCAGCAGAGATACCCGGGGGAGTAAGCAGTTCTTC	CATSRDTRGSKQFF
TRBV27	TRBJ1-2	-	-	TGTGCCAGCAGTCCACAGGGTGGGGGCTACACCTTC	CASSPQGGGYTF
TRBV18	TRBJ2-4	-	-	TGTGCCAGCTCACCCTTGAGCCCCCCCAAAAACATTCAGTACTTC	CASSPLSPPKNIQYF
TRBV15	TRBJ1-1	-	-	TGTGCCACCAGCCAGAACAGCCTGAACACTGAAGCTTTCTTT	CATSQNSLNTEAFF
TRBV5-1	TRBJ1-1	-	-	TGCGCCAGCAGCGCCCAGGGGATGAACACTGAAGCTTTCTTT	CASSAQGMNTEAFF
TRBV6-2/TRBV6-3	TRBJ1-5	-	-	TGTGCCAGCAGCGACGGACTTGGGGGCAGCAATCAGCCCCAGCATTTT	CASSDGLGGSNQPQHF
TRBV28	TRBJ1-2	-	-	TGTGCCAGCAGTCACCTCTACGGTGGCTACACCTTC	CASSHLYGGYTF
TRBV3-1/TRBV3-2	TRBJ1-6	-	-	TGTGCCAGCAGCCAAGTTGGGCAGGGGCTCTCACCCCTCCACTTT	CASSQVGQGLSPLHF
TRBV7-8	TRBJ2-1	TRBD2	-	TGTGCCAGCAGCTTATTACTAGCGGGAGCTTGGGAGCAGTTCTTC	CASSLLLAGAWEQFF
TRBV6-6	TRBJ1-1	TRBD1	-	TGTGCCAGCAGCCCAGGGACAGGGCGGACTGAAGCTTTCTTT	CASSPGTGRTEAFF
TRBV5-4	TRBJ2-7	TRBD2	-	TGTGCCAGCAGCAAAGGGACTAGCGGGAGACTTGACGAGCAGTACTTC	CASSKGTSGRLDEQYF
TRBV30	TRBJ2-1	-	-	TGTGCCTGGAGTGAGGGACTTTTGGATTACAATGAGCAGTTCTTC	CAWSEGLLDYNEQFF
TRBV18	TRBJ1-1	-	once	TGTGCCAGCCCCCAGGGCCTGAACACTGAAGCTTTCTTT	CASPQGLNTEAFF
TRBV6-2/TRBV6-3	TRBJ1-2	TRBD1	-	TGTGCCAGCAGTCGGGACAGCCCCAACTATGGCTACACCTTC	CASSRDSPNYGYTF
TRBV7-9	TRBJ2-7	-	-	TGTGCCAGCAGCTTGGAGGGAAGTAAAACTACCTACGAGCAGTACTTC	CASSLEGSKTTYEQYF
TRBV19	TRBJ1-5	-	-	TGTGCCAGTAGTATAGCCGGGAGGGCCCAATCAGCCCAGCATTTT	CASSIAGRAQSAQHF
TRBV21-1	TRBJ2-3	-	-	TGTGCCAGCAGCAAAGCGACGGGACTAAAGACAGATACGCAGTATTTT	CASSKATGLKTDTQYF
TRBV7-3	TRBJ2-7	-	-	TGTGCCAGCAGCTTATCCCCAGGGATCTACGAGCAGTACTTC	CASSLSPGIYEQYF
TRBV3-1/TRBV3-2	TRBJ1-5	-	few	TGTGCCAGCAGCCGGACAGAGAATCAGCCCCAGCATTTT	CASSRTENQPQHF
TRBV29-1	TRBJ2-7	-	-	TGCAGCGTTGTGGGCAGAGTCAACGAGCAGTACTTC	CSVVGRVNEQYF
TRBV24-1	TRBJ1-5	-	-	TGTGCCACCAGTTCTAGGGGGGGTCAGCCCCAGCATTTT	CATSSRGGQPQHF
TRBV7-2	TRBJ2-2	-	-	TGTGCCAGCTCGCCGCGGACGAACACCGGGGAGCTGTTTTTT	CASSPRTNTGELFF
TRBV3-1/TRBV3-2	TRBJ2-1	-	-	TGTGCCAGCAGCTTACTCTCCCGGGGGAATGAGCAGTTCTTC	CASSLLSRGNEQFF
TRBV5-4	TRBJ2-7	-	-	TGTGCCAGCAGCTTGTACGGCGGGGCTGGCAGGCTCGAGCAGTACTTC	CASSLYGGAGRLEQYF
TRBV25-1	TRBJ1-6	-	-	TGTGCCAGCAGTGATTACCCTACTAATTCACCCCTCCACTTT	CASSDYPTNSPLHF
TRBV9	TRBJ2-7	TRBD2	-	TGTGCCAGCAGCGTAGGGACTAGCCACGAGCAGTACTTC	CASSVGTSHEQYF
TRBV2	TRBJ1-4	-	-	TGTGCCAGCAGTGAAAGGCAGGGGTACAGTGAAAAACTGTTTTTT	CASSERQGYSEKLFF
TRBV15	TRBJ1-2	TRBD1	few	TGTGCCACCAGCAGAGATGGTCTGACAGGGGATGGCTACACCTTC	CATSRDGLTGDGYTF
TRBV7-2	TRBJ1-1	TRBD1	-	TGTGCCAGCAGCACAGGGGTGGGGAACACTGAAGCTTTCTTT	CASSTGVGNTEAFF
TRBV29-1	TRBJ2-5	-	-	TGCAGCGTCGCGTCCCAAGAGACCCAGTACTTC	CSVASQETQYF
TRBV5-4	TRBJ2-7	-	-	TGTGCCAGCAGCTTTCCCGACAGCCCTTTCCACGAGCAGTACTTC	CASSFPDSPFHEQYF
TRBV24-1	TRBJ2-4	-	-	TGTGCCACCAGCGATTCGACAGGCGGAAACATTCAGTACTTC	CATSDSTGGNIQYF
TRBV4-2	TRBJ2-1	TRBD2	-	TGTGCCAGCAGCCAAGGGACTAGCGGGGGAAGCTCCTACAATGAGCAGTTCTTC	CASSQGTSGGSSYNEQFF
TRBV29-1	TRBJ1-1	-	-	TGCAGCGTTGGAGGGTCGAACACTGAAGCTTTCTTT	CSVGGSNTEAFF
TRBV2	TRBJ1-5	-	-	TGTGCCAGCAGTGGACAGGTAAGGGATCAGCCCCAGCATTTT	CASSGQVRDQPQHF
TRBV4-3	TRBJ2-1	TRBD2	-	TGCGCCAGCAGCCGAGCGGGAGGCGCCTACAATGAGCAGTTCTTC	CASSRAGGAYNEQFF